A selection of T cell receptor beta chains follows, all from one sample in a study of T-cell memory formation after mild COVID-19. TCRdb passed the 5' RACE reads through MiXCR, listing each CDR3 protein once. The sample carries 300,000 to 400,000 distinct CDR3 sequences, around 20% recorded once. The sequenced material came from PBMCs or a T cell subset sorted from them (not recorded which). The receptors derive from an adult woman who had mild COVID-19 (a few samples of this study predate the infection). Cell type and time point are not known. CDR3s include the opening cysteine and the closing phenylalanine or tryptophan. The D gene is left open where the match is weak. For some rows the clone size is stated as once, few or many, or as a class when expanded; others skip it.

v_gene	abundance	j_gene	d_gene	CDR3aa	CDR3nt
TRBV15	-	TRBJ2-5	-	CATSRGGAGQETQYF	TGTGCCACCAGCAGAGGTGGGGCGGGACAAGAGACCCAGTACTTC
TRBV20-1	-	TRBJ1-2	-	CSASSQRSNYGYTF	TGCAGTGCATCCTCACAGCGTTCTAACTATGGCTACACCTTC
TRBV7-9	-	TRBJ2-7	-	CASNLLPGMQYF	TGTGCCAGCAACCTCCTCCCGGGAATGCAGTACTTC
TRBV12-3/TRBV12-4	few	TRBJ1-6	TRBD1	CASSLRDSNSPLHF	TGTGCCAGCAGTCTCCGGGACAGTAATTCACCCCTCCACTTT
TRBV20-1	-	TRBJ1-2	-	CSAVQSYGYTF	TGCAGTGCGGTACAGAGTTATGGCTACACCTTC
TRBV6-1	few	TRBJ1-6	TRBD1	CASAWETGPYNSPLHF	TGTGCCAGCGCCTGGGAGACAGGGCCTTATAATTCACCCCTCCACTTT
TRBV7-2	-	TRBJ2-5	TRBD2	CASSLVAGAQETQYF	TGTGCCAGCAGCTTAGTAGCGGGCGCCCAAGAGACCCAGTACTTC
TRBV5-1	-	TRBJ1-2	TRBD1	CASSAEGALGYGYTF	TGCGCCAGCAGCGCCGAGGGGGCGCTGGGCTATGGCTACACCTTC
TRBV12-3/TRBV12-4	once	TRBJ2-3	-	CASSWAGRTDTQYF	TGTGCCAGCAGTTGGGCGGGCCGCACAGATACGCAGTATTTT
TRBV27	-	TRBJ2-7	TRBD2	CASSRQTSAAPSRQYF	TGTGCCAGCAGCAGACAAACTAGCGCCGCACCTTCTAGGCAGTACTTC
TRBV3-1	-	TRBJ1-2	-	CASSQDLYRDGYTF	TGTGCCAGCAGCCAAGACCTCTACCGAGATGGCTACACCTTC
TRBV27	-	TRBJ2-7	-	CASTRAGQYYEQYF	TGTGCCAGCACCCGAGCGGGCCAATACTACGAGCAGTACTTC
TRBV6-5	once	TRBJ1-1	-	CASNNRVPMNTEAFF	TGTGCCAGCAATAACAGGGTCCCCATGAACACTGAAGCTTTCTTT
TRBV6-6	few	TRBJ1-1	-	CASSLGRYTEAFF	TGTGCCAGCAGTTTGGGGAGGTACACTGAAGCTTTCTTT
TRBV13	few	TRBJ1-1	-	CASSPSGQLNTEAFF	TGTGCCAGCAGCCCCAGTGGGCAGTTGAACACTGAAGCTTTCTTT
TRBV12-3/TRBV12-4	many	TRBJ2-1	-	CASSFAGGSMEFF	-
TRBV7-8	few	TRBJ2-1	TRBD2	CASSPLPGLAGGGAHNEQFF	TGTGCCAGCAGCCCTTTACCGGGACTAGCGGGAGGGGGAGCCCACAATGAGCAGTTCTTC
TRBV5-1	-	TRBJ2-3	TRBD2	CASSSWLAGGGADTQYF	TGCGCCAGCAGCTCCTGGCTAGCGGGGGGAGGCGCAGATACGCAGTATTTT
TRBV6-5	-	TRBJ1-2	TRBD1	CASYGTGSIYTF	TGTGCCAGCTATGGGACAGGATCCATCTACACCTTC
TRBV20-1	-	TRBJ1-1	-	CSATRSLGLPNTEAFF	TGCAGTGCTACAAGGAGTCTGGGGCTTCCCAACACTGAAGCTTTCTTT
TRBV7-3	-	TRBJ2-1	TRBD2	CASSPGTSPEQFF	TGTGCCAGCAGCCCGGGGACTAGCCCTGAGCAGTTCTTC
TRBV29-1	few	TRBJ2-5	-	CSVESGVETQYF	TGCAGCGTTGAATCAGGGGTTGAGACCCAGTACTTC
TRBV11-2	-	TRBJ2-7	TRBD2	CASSSQGTSGIYEQYF	TGTGCCAGCAGCTCACAAGGGACTAGCGGTATTTACGAGCAGTACTTC
TRBV2	-	TRBJ1-1	-	CASSGGEAGNTEAFF	TGTGCCAGCAGTGGGGGTGAGGCGGGTAACACTGAAGCTTTCTTT
TRBV20-1	few	TRBJ2-3	-	CSARDMAGPTDTQYF	TGCAGTGCTAGAGATATGGCGGGCCCCACAGATACGCAGTATTTT
TRBV6-1	-	TRBJ2-5	-	CASNEQGQYF	TGTGCCAGCAACGAACAGGGCCAGTACTTC
TRBV27	few	TRBJ2-5	TRBD2	CASSLRLAEETQYF	TGTGCCAGCAGTTTAAGGCTAGCGGAAGAGACCCAGTACTTC
TRBV7-9	-	TRBJ2-3	TRBD2	CASSFAFGGDTQYF	TGTGCCAGCAGCTTCGCGTTCGGGGGGGATACGCAGTATTTT
TRBV7-9	-	TRBJ2-3	TRBD1	CASSLARDRGSDTQYF	TGTGCCAGCAGCTTAGCCCGGGACAGGGGTTCAGATACGCAGTATTTT
TRBV2	-	TRBJ2-2	-	CASSGDSGELFF	TGTGCCAGCAGTGGGGATTCCGGGGAGCTGTTTTTT
TRBV7-2	-	TRBJ2-7	TRBD2	CASSPWEGYEQYF	TGTGCCAGCAGCCCCTGGGAGGGTTACGAGCAGTACTTC
TRBV4-3	few	TRBJ1-2	-	CASSQDRGSPNYGYTF	TGCGCCAGCAGCCAAGACCGTGGATCACCTAACTATGGCTACACCTTC
TRBV6-2/TRBV6-3	-	TRBJ1-2	-	CASSPGVRGYTF	TGTGCCAGCAGCCCTGGGGTTAGAGGCTACACCTTC
TRBV7-2	-	TRBJ1-1	TRBD1	CASNDRQGARTEAFF	TGTGCCAGTAACGATAGACAGGGGGCGAGGACTGAAGCTTTCTTT
TRBV29-1	few	TRBJ2-6	-	CSARDGSSGANVLTF	TGCAGCGCCCGGGACGGCAGCTCTGGGGCCAACGTCCTGACTTTC